This is a list of T cell receptor beta chains from one sample in a study of blood T cell repertoires in COVID-19. The data were produced by immunoSEQ multiplex PCR, yet TCRdb's version contains in-frame clones alone and is incomplete. The table has 300,000 to 400,000 clones, about 90% seen once. The sample comprised peripheral blood. The receptors stem from a woman between 65 and 79 years old with COVID-19, enrolled during active disease. Each CDR3 is given with its conserved first and last residue. Each record gives: V gene, CDR3 length, J gene, D gene, clone size, CDR3 DNA, CDR3 protein. A D gene is named only where the DNA matches it firmly. Not all rows give a size; the values are once, few, many and, for expanded clones, a class.

v_gene: TRBV6-5; len: 15; j_gene: TRBJ1-5; d_gene: TRBD1; abundance: NA; CDR3nt: TGTGCCAGCAGGGGGACAGAGTATAGCAATCAGCCCCAGCATTTT; CDR3aa: CASRGTEYSNQPQHF
v_gene: TRBV2; len: 15; j_gene: TRBJ2-7; d_gene: TRBD1; abundance: NA; CDR3nt: TGTGCCAGCATTCCCGGACAGGGAGGCTCCTACGAGCAGTACTTC; CDR3aa: CASIPGQGGSYEQYF
v_gene: TRBV24-1; len: 14; j_gene: TRBJ2-1; d_gene: TRBD1; abundance: NA; CDR3nt: TGTGCCACCAGTGACCCGGGACAGTTAGCCGAGCAGTTCTTC; CDR3aa: CATSDPGQLAEQFF
v_gene: TRBV10-3; len: 17; j_gene: TRBJ2-3; d_gene: TRBD2; abundance: NA; CDR3nt: TGTGCCATCAGTGCAAAACCTAGCGGGGGACTCACAGATACGCAGTATTTT; CDR3aa: CAISAKPSGGLTDTQYF
v_gene: TRBV27; len: 14; j_gene: TRBJ1-1; d_gene: TRBD1; abundance: once; CDR3nt: TGTGCCAGCAGTTTATTGGGACAGGTCACTGAAGCTTTCTTT; CDR3aa: CASSLLGQVTEAFF
v_gene: TRBV12-5; len: 13; j_gene: TRBJ2-3; d_gene: TRBD2; abundance: once; CDR3nt: TGTGCTGAACTAGCGGAGATCACAGATACGCAGTATTTT; CDR3aa: CAELAEITDTQYF
v_gene: TRBV7-9; len: 15; j_gene: TRBJ2-1; d_gene: NA; abundance: NA; CDR3nt: TGTGCCAGCAGCTTAGTCTTTAGCGTCTACAATGAGCAGTTCTTC; CDR3aa: CASSLVFSVYNEQFF
v_gene: TRBV28; len: 15; j_gene: TRBJ1-3; d_gene: NA; abundance: NA; CDR3nt: TGTGCCAGCAGCCTATTCGGACAGAGGGGAAACACCATATATTTT; CDR3aa: CASSLFGQRGNTIYF
v_gene: TRBV7-3; len: 15; j_gene: TRBJ1-1; d_gene: TRBD1; abundance: NA; CDR3nt: TGTGCCAGCAGCTTAACGACAGGGGCGTTCACTGAAGCTTTCTTT; CDR3aa: CASSLTTGAFTEAFF
v_gene: TRBV14; len: 12; j_gene: TRBJ2-3; d_gene: NA; abundance: NA; CDR3nt: TGTGCCAGCAGCCAAGCCGGGATCAGAGCGTATTTT; CDR3aa: CASSQAGIRAYF
v_gene: TRBV18; len: 13; j_gene: TRBJ1-1; d_gene: NA; abundance: NA; CDR3nt: TGTGCCAGCTCATCGGGACAGAACACTGAAGCTTTCTTT; CDR3aa: CASSSGQNTEAFF
v_gene: TRBV14; len: 15; j_gene: TRBJ2-7; d_gene: TRBD1; abundance: NA; CDR3nt: TGTGCCAGCAGCCACACAGGGGGCCCCACCTACGAGCAGTACTTC; CDR3aa: CASSHTGGPTYEQYF
v_gene: TRBV19; len: 12; j_gene: TRBJ1-6; d_gene: NA; abundance: NA; CDR3nt: TGTGCCAGCCGAAGCGGGGATTCACCCCTCCACTTT; CDR3aa: CASRSGDSPLHF
v_gene: TRBV9; len: 14; j_gene: TRBJ2-3; d_gene: NA; abundance: NA; CDR3nt: TGTGCCAGCAGGGGGAGCGGCTACACAGATACGCAGTATTTT; CDR3aa: CASRGSGYTDTQYF
v_gene: TRBV2; len: 15; j_gene: TRBJ1-6; d_gene: TRBD1; abundance: NA; CDR3nt: TGTGCCAGCGTATTGGAGGGGGCTAAGGGATCACCCCTCCACTTT; CDR3aa: CASVLEGAKGSPLHF
v_gene: TRBV28; len: 13; j_gene: TRBJ2-7; d_gene: NA; abundance: NA; CDR3nt: TGTGCCAGCGAAACTCGACAGGTTTACGAGCAGTACTTC; CDR3aa: CASETRQVYEQYF
v_gene: TRBV19; len: 13; j_gene: TRBJ2-3; d_gene: NA; abundance: NA; CDR3nt: TGTGCCAGTAGTAGTAAAAGCCAAGATACGCAGTATTTT; CDR3aa: CASSSKSQDTQYF
v_gene: TRBV30; len: 12; j_gene: TRBJ2-7; d_gene: NA; abundance: NA; CDR3nt: TGTGCCTGGACAGGGGGGCAGCGCGAGCAGTACTTC; CDR3aa: CAWTGGQREQYF
v_gene: TRBV5-1; len: 14; j_gene: TRBJ1-2; d_gene: NA; abundance: NA; CDR3nt: TGCGCCAGCAGCTCGGACGACAGCCTCTATGGCTACACCTTC; CDR3aa: CASSSDDSLYGYTF
v_gene: TRBV9; len: 13; j_gene: TRBJ2-7; d_gene: TRBD2; abundance: NA; CDR3nt: TGTGCCAGCAGCCCCCGGATAGCGGGCGAGCAGTACTTC; CDR3aa: CASSPRIAGEQYF
v_gene: TRBV5-4; len: 15; j_gene: TRBJ2-7; d_gene: NA; abundance: NA; CDR3nt: TGTGCCAGCAGCTTATCAGGCGGGGCTTCCTACGAGCAGTACTTC; CDR3aa: CASSLSGGASYEQYF
v_gene: TRBV6-6; len: 14; j_gene: TRBJ2-7; d_gene: TRBD2; abundance: NA; CDR3nt: TGTGCCAGCAGTTACTCGAACACGGGGGGGGAGCAGTACTTC; CDR3aa: CASSYSNTGGEQYF
v_gene: TRBV5-4; len: 14; j_gene: TRBJ1-1; d_gene: NA; abundance: NA; CDR3nt: TGTGCCAGCAGCTTGGTACAGGGTTCGACTGAAGCTTTCTTT; CDR3aa: CASSLVQGSTEAFF
v_gene: TRBV5-6; len: 14; j_gene: TRBJ2-7; d_gene: TRBD1; abundance: NA; CDR3nt: TGTGCCAGCAGCTTGGGACAGGGCTCCTACGAGCAGTACTTC; CDR3aa: CASSLGQGSYEQYF
v_gene: TRBV29-1; len: 13; j_gene: TRBJ1-1; d_gene: NA; abundance: few; CDR3nt: TGCAGCGTTGCCGGACTGCTGAACACTGAAGCTTTCTTT; CDR3aa: CSVAGLLNTEAFF
v_gene: TRBV5-6; len: 15; j_gene: TRBJ1-6; d_gene: TRBD1; abundance: NA; CDR3nt: TGTGCCAGCAGCCCCCCAGGGGGCGGTCCTTCACCCCTCCACTTT; CDR3aa: CASSPPGGGPSPLHF
v_gene: TRBV24-1; len: 12; j_gene: TRBJ1-1; d_gene: NA; abundance: NA; CDR3nt: TGTGCCACCAGTGGTCAGAACACTGAAGCTTTCTTT; CDR3aa: CATSGQNTEAFF
v_gene: TRBV27; len: 15; j_gene: TRBJ2-1; d_gene: TRBD2; abundance: NA; CDR3nt: TGTGCCAGCAGTTCCGGGACTAGCGGAGTCAATGAGCAGTTCTTC; CDR3aa: CASSSGTSGVNEQFF
v_gene: TRBV10-3; len: 13; j_gene: TRBJ1-4; d_gene: NA; abundance: NA; CDR3nt: TGTGCCATCAGTGTATCGAATAGTGAAAAACTGTTTTTT; CDR3aa: CAISVSNSEKLFF
v_gene: TRBV28; len: 16; j_gene: TRBJ2-5; d_gene: NA; abundance: NA; CDR3nt: TGTGCCAGCAGTCCCTTGGCAGGGGCAAGGGTAGAGACCCAGTACTTC; CDR3aa: CASSPLAGARVETQYF
v_gene: TRBV5-4; len: 13; j_gene: TRBJ2-7; d_gene: TRBD1; abundance: NA; CDR3nt: TGTGCCAGCAGCGTCGACAGGGGACGCGAGCAGTACTTC; CDR3aa: CASSVDRGREQYF
v_gene: TRBV4-1; len: 12; j_gene: TRBJ2-5; d_gene: NA; abundance: NA; CDR3nt: TGCGCCAGCAGCCAAGAACAGGGGACCCAGTACTTC; CDR3aa: CASSQEQGTQYF
v_gene: TRBV28; len: 11; j_gene: TRBJ1-4; d_gene: NA; abundance: NA; CDR3nt: TGTGCCAGCAGCTTTACCGGAGAACTGTTTTTT; CDR3aa: CASSFTGELFF
v_gene: TRBV30; len: 14; j_gene: TRBJ1-5; d_gene: NA; abundance: NA; CDR3nt: TGTGCCTGGAGGAGCGGGGCTCCAAATCAGCCCCAGCATTTT; CDR3aa: CAWRSGAPNQPQHF
v_gene: TRBV7-2; len: 14; j_gene: TRBJ2-1; d_gene: NA; abundance: once; CDR3nt: TGTGCCAGCAGCCTCCGGGACTCCCTCGGAGAGCAGTTCTTC; CDR3aa: CASSLRDSLGEQFF
v_gene: TRBV24-1; len: 13; j_gene: TRBJ2-7; d_gene: NA; abundance: NA; CDR3nt: TGTGCCACCAGTCCCGGCAGGGGCTACGAGCAGTACTTC; CDR3aa: CATSPGRGYEQYF
v_gene: TRBV7-9; len: 12; j_gene: TRBJ1-2; d_gene: NA; abundance: NA; CDR3nt: TGTGCCAGCAGCTCCAGTGTATATGGCTACACCTTC; CDR3aa: CASSSSVYGYTF
v_gene: TRBV11-2; len: 14; j_gene: TRBJ2-3; d_gene: TRBD1; abundance: NA; CDR3nt: TGTGCCAGCAGCTCGGGACAGTCCATGTATACGCAGTATTTT; CDR3aa: CASSSGQSMYTQYF
v_gene: TRBV19; len: 13; j_gene: TRBJ1-1; d_gene: NA; abundance: NA; CDR3nt: TGTGCCAGTAGCCCGCTCAGGGCCTCTGAAGCTTTCTTT; CDR3aa: CASSPLRASEAFF